The TCR beta chain described here comes from a study of blood T cell repertoires in COVID-19. Germline V CDR1 and CDR2: MNHEY, SVGAGI. With 7 bases removed from V and 2 bases from J, the gap between germline ends came to 8 bases. The CDR3 runs 12 residues. Authors' analysis steps: By means of reference gene primer amplification, nucleated cell counts were estimated. Assay: immunoSEQ multiplex PCR; the TCRdb copy retains only in-frame clones and omits some. That table supplies the V and J calls and clone size; D and trimming were determined from the DNA. The sample yields around 19,000 clones, roughly 89% seen once.

The sequenced material came from peripheral blood. The V gene is TRBV6-5, the J gene TRBJ1-2; D gene ambiguous. The sequence was collected from a human donor in a cohort sampled during active COVID-19. The donor label of this sample is uncertain. Written as DNA, the CDR3 is TGTGCCAGCACCCTATGGAACTATGGCTACACCTTC. It translates to CASTLWNYGYTF.